The clone carrying this T cell receptor beta chain was found once. This entry comes from a study of blood T cell repertoires in COVID-19. Study context: Italy, Spain and the United States were the sources of the convalescent and acute COVID-19 samples. T cells, B-cell-depleted T cells, or PBMCs provided the cDNA or gDNA that served as material.

In the authors' workflow: The assay estimated nucleated cells by amplifying reference gene primers. The repertoire was sequenced with immunoSEQ multiplex PCR; TCRdb's copy has only in-frame clones and lacks some. D and trimming come from the DNA, and the V and J calls and clone size come from that table. The sample shows about 150,000 clones, just under 85% of them seen only once. The CDR3 length is 13 residues. The V end lost 0 bases, the J end lost 1 base, and 3 bases lay between the germline ends. Germline assignment: CDR1 ENHRY and CDR2 SYGVKD. This chain uses TRBV10-3 with TRBJ1-1; D not certain. Sequenced input: peripheral blood. The source of this sequence is a woman aged 60-75 years with acute or convalescent COVID-19. The CDR3 reads CAISESQNTEAFF. CDR3 bases: TGTGCCATCAGTGAGTCCCAGAACACTGAAGCTTTCTTT.